Listed here are 21 T cell receptor beta chains from one sample, sequenced in a study of blood T cells in healthy people across ages (dated by TCRdb to between 2015 and 2016). Receptor amplification or capture employed 5' RACE. TCRdb shows the sequencer as Illumina HiSeq 2500. A second about 7 to 11 cycle PCR used a sample-barcoded 5' primer and a J-beta primer mix. TCRdb redid the processing of the public reads, applying fastp at Q25 and MiXCR, and retained in-frame beta chains. Every CDR3 protein is listed once, alongside the most common genes and DNA of its rows. The sample yields under 1,000,000 distinct CDR3 sequences; about 42% were counted once. The top ten hold around 18% of the sample. Sequenced input: blood. The receptors were gathered from a man older than 75 in good health.

The genes are TRBV20-1 and TRBJ1-1; 7 nucleotides line up with TRBD1. CDR3 length: 14 residues. CDR1 DFQATT and CDR2 SNEGSKA come from the germline V gene (reference sequence). Trimming at V came to 5 bases and at J to 0 bases, leaving 6 bases not matched to a gene. CDR3 amino acids: CSASPGQMNTEAFF. The DNA of the CDR3 is TGCAGTGCTTCACCGGGACAGATGAACACTGAAGCTTTCTTT.

This clonotype occurred once. The rearrangement joins TRBV28 to TRBJ2-7; D is perhaps TRBD2 (6 bases). Near its end, the DNA agrees better with TRBJ2-5, so the J call may be wrong. Germline V gene data show CDR1 as MDHEN and CDR2 as SYDVKM. This CDR3 contains 16 residues. The CDR3, as DNA: TGTGCCAGCAGTCCGCACGGGCGGGGCATCCAAGAGACCCAGTACTTC. Its translation: CASSPHGRGIQETQYF.

This clonotype was seen a few times. The chain uses TRBV20-1 and TRBJ2-1; the match to TRBD2 covers 8 bases. The germline V gene has CDR1 DFQATT and CDR2 SNEGSKA (reference sequence). This CDR3 is built from 16 residues. V shed 0 bases and J 0 bases; nucleotides not matched to a gene: 4. The CDR3 is CSARDPSGPSYNEQFF. CDR3 nucleotides: TGCAGTGCTAGAGATCCTAGCGGGCCCTCCTACAATGAGCAGTTCTTC.

The rearrangement links TRBV28 to TRBJ2-2; maybe TRBD2 (5 bases). Germline V lookup: CDR1 MDHEN, CDR2 SYDVKM. V was pared by 6 bases and J by 1 base, with 9 bases between. The CDR3 spans 14 residues. The CDR3 DNA is TGTGCCAGCAGACGGGCGGGGAACACCGGGGAGCTGTTTTTT. Its protein is CASRRAGNTGELFF.

This sequence joins TRBV5-1 and TRBJ2-5, with D possibly TRBD1 on 5 matching bases. Trimming left V 7 bases short and J 1 base short, with 17 bases between. CDR1 is SGHRS, CDR2 YFSETQ, per germline. The CDR3 is made up of 15 amino acids. The CDR3 DNA sequence: TGCGCCAGCGCCCCCTCTGGGCAGGGCCAAGAGACCCAGTACTTC. Translated, it gives CASAPSGQGQETQYF.

The chain uses TRBV12-3 or TRBV12-4 and TRBJ2-7; D might be TRBD2 (6 bases). The CDR3 loop spans 14 amino acids. The germline V and J ends were trimmed by 3 bases and 1 base, with 10 bases remaining between them. This CDR3 reads CASSFRESSYEQYF. The DNA for the CDR3 is TGTGCCAGCAGTTTCCGGGAGTCATCCTACGAGCAGTACTTC.

This clonotype occurred many times. The rearrangement links TRBV7-2 to TRBJ2-1; D gene unclear. The ends were cut back, 0 bases at V and 5 bases at J, with 5 bases in the middle. Germline V gene sequence: CDR1 SGHTA, CDR2 FQGNSA. The CDR3 sequence is 13 residues long. CDR3 bases: TGTGCCAGCAGCTTAGCGCGGAACAATGAGCAGTTCTTC. Translation: CASSLARNNEQFF.

As for this clonotype: A junction boundary mismatches the germline segment, possibly from a read error. V and J are TRBV7-2 and TRBJ2-5; the D is unclear. This CDR3 is 14 amino acids long. Germline CDR1 and CDR2: SGHTA and FQGNSA. CDR3 sequence reads: CAGSLGRYQETQYF. The CDR3 DNA reads as TGTGCCGGCAGCTTAGGTCGGTACCAAGAGACCCAGTACTTC.

This chain joins TRBV7-2 and TRBJ2-7; TRBD2 agrees at 8 bases. The CDR3 runs 14 residues. The V gene's germline CDR1 is SGHTA and CDR2 FQGNSA. Trimming took 7 bases from V and 7 from J; bases not matched to a gene: 12. The CDR3 region is CASTPLAGGNEQYF. As DNA, the CDR3 is TGTGCCAGCACCCCCTTGGCGGGAGGCAATGAGCAGTACTTC.

The gene calls are TRBV11-2 and TRBJ2-5; D assignment may be TRBD1 or TRBD2 (5 bases each). Germline CDR1 is SGHAT and CDR2 is FQNNGV. This CDR3 contains 15 residues. V was clipped by 4 bases and J by 2 bases, with 14 bases between them. The CDR3: CASSYTRGRQETQYF. CDR3 nucleotide sequence: TGTGCCAGCAGCTATACTCGGGGCAGACAAGAGACCCAGTACTTC.

The V and J genes are TRBV6-6 and TRBJ2-3; maybe TRBD2 (6 bases). Trimming left V 10 bases short and J 2 bases short, with 13 bases between. Germline-derived CDR1 and CDR2 are MNHNY and SVGAGI (reference sequence). The CDR3 is 13 residues long. The CDR3 bases are TGTGCCACGGAGGAGGGGATCACAGATACGCAGTATTTT. Translating it yields CATEEGITDTQYF.

V usage is TRBV29-1 and J usage is TRBJ1-4; perhaps TRBD1 as D (5 bases). CDR3 length: 14 amino acids. Germline CDR1 and CDR2: SQVTM and ANQGSEA. Trimming took 6 bases from V and 4 from J, leaving 15 bases between them. The CDR3 protein is CSVDVGGGNEKLFF. The CDR3 DNA is TGCAGCGTCGACGTGGGGGGTGGTAATGAAAAACTGTTTTTT.

This clonotype was observed once. A much larger clone sits a single nucleotide away, making a read error possible. This chain uses TRBV18 with TRBJ2-1, with D tentatively TRBD2 (6 bases). Germline-derived CDR1 and CDR2 are KGHSH and LQKENI. The CDR3 is 15 amino acids. The CDR3 region has the DNA TGTGCCGGCTCAGTCACAGCGATGGGGGGAAATGAGCAGTTCTTC. It specifies CAGSVTAMGGNEQFF.

The CDR3 loop is CAISESTTSGSHGQYF. CDR3 coding DNA: TGTGCCATCAGTGAGTCGACGACTAGCGGGAGCCATGGGCAGTACTTC. V is TRBV10-3 and J is TRBJ2-7, with 12 bases that match TRBD2. J was trimmed by 9 bases and V by 0 bases; bases with no gene match: 9. The germline V gene has CDR1 ENHRY and CDR2 SYGVKD. The CDR3 contains 16 residues.

This clonotype was counted between two and nine times. The chain carries TRBV6-5 and TRBJ2-7; 8 bases agree with TRBD2. The CDR3 has 14 amino acids. Trimming took 9 bases from V and 0 from J; bases not matched to a gene: 7. CDR1 is MNHEY, CDR2 SVGAGI, per germline. Here the CDR3 reads CASGRGEASYEQYF. CDR3 sequence (DNA): TGTGCCAGTGGGCGGGGGGAGGCCTCCTACGAGCAGTACTTC.

This rearrangement joins TRBV7-2 to TRBJ2-7, with D uncertain. Germline loops: CDR1 SGHTA, CDR2 FQGNSA. CDR3 length: 14 amino acids. Deletions cut 0 bases from V and 2 bases from J, with 8 bases between. The CDR3 loop reads CASSLAVETYEQYF. Written as DNA, the CDR3 is TGTGCCAGCAGCTTAGCGGTGGAGACCTACGAGCAGTACTTC.

The chain links TRBV3-1 to TRBJ2-7; D ambiguous. Germline loops: CDR1 LGHDT, CDR2 YNNKEL (reference sequence). V dropped 3 bases and J dropped 1 base, with 10 bases sitting between them. The CDR3 consists of 14 residues. The CDR3 DNA sequence: TGTGCCAGCAGCCAGTTCCTCCTGTCCTACGAGCAGTACTTC. Amino acids: CASSQFLLSYEQYF.

The chain recombines TRBV7-8 with TRBJ2-7; 9 nucleotides match TRBD2. The CDR3 totals 17 residues. Germline V lookup: CDR1 SGHVS, CDR2 FQNEAQ. After removal of 1 base from V and 5 bases from J, the junction contained 12 bases not matched to a gene. Here the CDR3 DNA reads TGTGCCAGCAGCTTAGACCCGCCGGGGACTAGCTTTGACGAGCAGTACTTC. It yields the protein CASSLDPPGTSFDEQYF.

This rearrangement joins TRBV10-3 to TRBJ1-1, with D possibly TRBD1 on 5 matching bases. The CDR3 spans 13 residues. With 6 bases removed from V and 5 bases from J, the gap between germline ends came to 13 bases. Germline values: CDR1 ENHRY, CDR2 SYGVKD. The CDR3 protein is CAISDIRETEAFF. In nucleotides, the CDR3 is TGTGCCATCAGCGATATCAGGGAGACTGAAGCTTTCTTT.

Regarding this clonotype: This may come from a read error, since a much larger clone is one base off. The gene calls are TRBV20-1 and TRBJ2-3, with 12 nucleotides matching TRBD2. Germline V gives CDR1 DFQATT, CDR2 SNEGSKA (reference sequence). The CDR3 totals 15 residues. This chain's CDR3 is CSAGLAGGLTDTRYF. The CDR3 nucleotides read TGCAGTGCTGGCCTAGCGGGAGGGTTAACAGATACGCGGTATTTT.

This clonotype appeared a single time. The chain couples TRBV20-1 to TRBJ2-1; D unresolved. The CDR3 totals 11 residues. V was trimmed by 1 base and J by 10 bases, leaving 8 bases between them. From germline, CDR1 is DFQATT and CDR2 SNEGSKA (reference sequence). The CDR3: CSARGPREQFF. CDR3 bases: TGCAGTGCTAGAGGCCCGCGAGAGCAGTTCTTC.